Below are 22 T cell receptor beta chains sequenced from a single sample in a study of shared clonotypes between healthy human individuals. Data came from immunoSEQ multiplex PCR; TCRdb stores just in-frame clones and leaves some out. The profile shows approximately 600,000 clones, approximately 96% of them singletons. Positively selected for CCR7, the CD45RO-negative cells used as naive CD8 cells excluded terminally differentiated effector memory CD45RA+ cells. Sequenced input: naive CD8+ T cells sorted from blood. These receptors were obtained from a woman in her twenties or thirties in good health.

The genes are TRBV7-3 and TRBJ2-1, with a possible D match to TRBD1 (5 bases). The CDR3 runs to 12 residues. Germline CDR1 reads SGHTA; CDR2 reads FQGTGA. Trimming took off 5 bases at V and 5 bases at J, with 7 bases between the two ends. The CDR3 reads CASSLGDNEQFF. The CDR3, as DNA: TGTGCCAGCAGCCTAGGGGACAATGAGCAGTTCTTC.

V gene TRBV27 combines with J gene TRBJ2-7; 10 nucleotides match TRBD1. Germline V gene sequence: CDR1 MNHEY, CDR2 SMNVEV (reference sequence). This CDR3 is 15 amino acids long. The ends lost 3 bases at V and 4 bases at J; junction bases unmatched: 6. CDR3 in amino acids: CASSLGQGTRYEQYF. The CDR3 DNA sequence: TGTGCCAGCAGTTTGGGACAGGGGACGAGATACGAGCAGTACTTC.

This chain connects TRBV14 to TRBJ1-1, with 8 bases matching TRBD1. Germline V CDR1 and CDR2: SGHDN, FVKESK. This CDR3 region has 15 residues. V lost 4 bases, J lost 4 bases, and 8 bases stayed unmatched. DNA of the CDR3: TGTGCCAGCAGCCTCGTAGGACAGGGAGGCACTGAAGCTTTCTTT. Its protein is CASSLVGQGGTEAFF.

The chain employs TRBV7-2 and TRBJ2-5; tentatively, D is TRBD1 (6 bases). This CDR3 is 13 amino acids long. V gave up 0 bases and J gave up 11 bases, with 13 bases separating them. The germline V gene has CDR1 SGHTA and CDR2 FQGNSA. CDR3 protein: CASSLAGPQGQYF. CDR3 bases: TGTGCCAGCAGCTTAGCGGGCCCCCAGGGGCAGTACTTC.

The chain has TRBV7-9 and TRBJ1-4; tentative D call: TRBD1 (5 bases). Germline-derived CDR1 and CDR2 are SEHNR and FQNEAQ (reference sequence). V lost 5 bases to trimming and J lost 5 bases, with 15 bases between them. The CDR3 is 15 residues long. The CDR3 nucleotides are TGTGCCAGCAGCGGCCGGGACGTAAACAATGAAAAACTGTTTTTT. This encodes CASSGRDVNNEKLFF.

This chain links TRBV27 with TRBJ1-6; possible D gene TRBD1, 5 bases. In germline, CDR1 is MNHEY, CDR2 SMNVEV (reference sequence). The V end was cut by 4 bases, the J end by 7 bases, with 11 bases between. This CDR3 spans 14 amino acids. CDR3 amino acids: CASSYARQNSPLHF. For the CDR3, the DNA is TGTGCCAGCAGTTACGCGAGACAGAATTCACCCCTCCACTTT.

The sample holds one count of this clone. The rearrangement uses TRBV28 and TRBJ1-2; maybe TRBD1 (5 bases). In germline, CDR1 is MDHEN, CDR2 SYDVKM. The V end lost 3 bases, the J end lost 6 bases, and 20 bases lay between the germline ends. The CDR3 runs to 16 residues. The CDR3 region is CASSFTTTGEVDGYTF. The CDR3 nucleotides read TGTGCCAGCAGTTTTACCACCACAGGAGAGGTAGATGGCTACACCTTC.

The genes are TRBV27 and TRBJ2-7, with TRBD2 identical over 11 bases. The CDR3 covers 16 residues. From germline, CDR1 is MNHEY and CDR2 SMNVEV (reference sequence). Losses at the gene ends were 0 bases for V and 7 bases for J; bases not matched to a gene: 8. CDR3 in DNA: TGTGCCAGCAGTTTATCGCGACTAGCGGGAAGGTGGGAGCAGTACTTC. Protein product: CASSLSRLAGRWEQYF.

This chain joins TRBV27 and TRBJ2-5, with TRBD1 matching over 7 bases. The germline CDR1 and CDR2 sequences are MNHEY and SMNVEV (reference sequence). Germline trimming cut 4 bases from V and 11 bases from J; bases unmatched to any gene: 7. The CDR3 totals 12 residues. The DNA for the CDR3 is TGTGCCAGCAGTTCGACAGGGCAAGAGCAGTACTTC. Amino acids: CASSSTGQEQYF.

The gene calls are TRBV29-1 and TRBJ1-1; no clear D. Trimming took 7 bases from V and 5 from J, leaving 17 bases between them. This CDR3 is 13 amino acids long. Germline lookup yields CDR1 SQVTM and CDR2 ANQGSEA. The CDR3 nucleotides read TGCAGCGCTGACGAGAAACACTTTACTGAAGCTTTCTTT. Protein product: CSADEKHFTEAFF. Based on the CDR3 plus reference TRBV29-1 and TRBJ1-1, the full variable domain is SAVISQKPSRDICQRGTSLTIQCQVDSQVTMMFWYRQQPGQSLTLIATANQGSEATYESGFVIDKFPISRPNLTFSTLTVSNMSPEDSSIYLCSADEKHFTEAFFGQGTRLTVV.

The chain couples TRBV4-1 to TRBJ2-7, with D tentatively TRBD1 (6 bases). CDR3 length equals 14 residues. Germline V gene data show CDR1 as MGHRA and CDR2 as YSYEKL. V lost 4 bases to trimming and J lost 5 bases, with 15 bases between them. CDR3 nucleotide sequence: TGCGCCAGCAGCCTCGACTCGACAGGCGACGAGCAGTACTTC. This codes for CASSLDSTGDEQYF.

The chain employs TRBV7-9 and TRBJ1-5; a possible D gene is TRBD1 (5 bases). CDR1 is SEHNR and CDR2 is FQNEAQ in the germline V gene (reference sequence). Trimming removed 5 bases from V and 1 base from J, with 9 bases in between. This CDR3 comprises 14 residues. For the CDR3, the DNA is TGTGCCAGCAGCCCTCGGGGGAGCAATCAGCCCCAGCATTTT. Its protein product is CASSPRGSNQPQHF.

The chain joins TRBV29-1 to TRBJ1-1; TRBD1 matches 8 bases. The V segment lost 4 bases and the J segment 0 bases; nucleotides outside the gene matches: 7. Germline V gives CDR1 SQVTM, CDR2 ANQGSEA. The CDR3 length is 15 residues. In DNA, the CDR3 is TGCAGCGTTGCTGATGTGGACAGGGTGAACACTGAAGCTTTCTTT. Translated, it gives CSVADVDRVNTEAFF.

This chain links TRBV23-1 with TRBJ2-5; D might be TRBD1 or TRBD2, each matching 5 bases. Near its end, the DNA agrees better with TRBJ2-7, so the J call may be wrong. TRBV23-1 has ORF status, its function being uncertain. This CDR3 has 17 residues. The CDR3 DNA reads as TGCGCCAGCAGTCAATGGTCACGGGACGGACGACACTACGAGCAGTACTTC. It translates to CASSQWSRDGRHYEQYF.

The chain couples TRBV18 to TRBJ2-1, with D perhaps TRBD2 (6 bases). Germline V gene data show CDR1 as KGHSH and CDR2 as LQKENI. The CDR3 is 14 residues long. V lost 0 bases and J 8 bases, leaving 11 bases between the germline ends. CDR3 residues: CASSPPAGSDEQFF. CDR3 nucleotides: TGTGCCAGCTCACCACCTGCGGGGTCTGATGAGCAGTTCTTC.

This clone was observed a handful of times. The chain joins TRBV27 to TRBJ2-2; no definite D call. Germline V lookup: CDR1 MNHEY, CDR2 SMNVEV (reference sequence). The V gene lost 7 bases and the J gene lost 4 bases, with 22 bases spanning the gap. This CDR3 region has 17 residues. The CDR3 spells CASTPSPSTLSTGELFF. DNA of the CDR3: TGTGCCAGCACCCCAAGCCCCTCCACATTAAGCACCGGGGAGCTGTTTTTT.

This chain connects TRBV4-2 to TRBJ2-7, with 14 bases aligning to TRBD2. With 0 bases clipped from V and 0 bases from J, the junction kept 4 bases outside the gene matches. There are 18 residues in the CDR3. Germline CDR1 LGHNA, CDR2 YNFKEQ. This chain's CDR3 is CASSQDGTSGSDSYEQYF. The CDR3 nucleotides are TGTGCCAGCAGCCAAGATGGGACTAGCGGGAGCGACTCCTACGAGCAGTACTTC.

The chain is built from TRBV19 and TRBJ2-7; the match to TRBD2 covers 8 bases. The CDR3 sequence is 15 residues long. Germline V lookup: CDR1 LNHDA, CDR2 SQIVND (reference sequence). V was clipped by 4 bases and J by 2 bases; unmatched bases: 7. The chain's CDR3 is CASSNRGLGPYEQYF. For the CDR3, the DNA is TGTGCCAGTAGTAATAGGGGACTAGGCCCCTACGAGCAGTACTTC.

This clone was seen only once. The chain combines TRBV11-2 with TRBJ2-5; a possible D gene is TRBD1 (5 bases). This CDR3 comprises 15 residues. Germline V gives CDR1 SGHAT, CDR2 FQNNGV. V gave up 4 bases and J gave up 4 bases, with 16 bases separating them. The CDR3 nucleotides read TGTGCCAGCAGCTATCTGACTGGGGCTGGAGAGACCCAGTACTTC. Amino acid sequence: CASSYLTGAGETQYF.

The genes are TRBV27 and TRBJ1-1, with 9 bases that match TRBD1. This CDR3 is 16 amino acids long. V lost 7 bases, J lost 5 bases, and 14 bases stayed unmatched. In germline, CDR1 is MNHEY, CDR2 SMNVEV (reference sequence). Here the CDR3 DNA reads TGTGCCAGCAACCCAGGGCCCGGGACAGGGAATACTGAAGCTTTCTTT. Encoded protein: CASNPGPGTGNTEAFF.

J is TRBJ2-7 and V is TRBV11-2; tentatively, D is TRBD2 (6 bases). V lost 4 bases, J lost 1 base, and 17 bases lay in between. In germline, CDR1 is SGHAT, CDR2 FQNNGV. The CDR3 is 16 residues long. The CDR3 DNA reads TGTGCCAGCAGCTCCCCTCCTGGAGGGGTTTCCTACGAGCAGTACTTC. It codes for CASSSPPGGVSYEQYF.

The chain has TRBV7-9 and TRBJ2-7; the D is unclear. V dropped 1 base and J dropped 5 bases, with 9 bases sitting between them. CDR3 size: 13 residues. Germline lookup yields CDR1 SEHNR and CDR2 FQNEAQ (reference sequence). The CDR3 loop is CASSLEPGHEQYF. CDR3 DNA: TGTGCCAGCAGCTTAGAACCTGGGCACGAGCAGTACTTC.